Below, one T cell receptor beta chain is given with its context. What it binds is not known. A read error may produce the germline difference seen at one junction end. The data were obtained in a study of CD8+CD57+ T cells in acquired aplastic anemia. Overall study findings and caveats: Simpson's diversity of CD8+ cells was not significantly different in patients compared with controls.

Researchers used genomic DNA as the template to profile TCR beta VDJ and CDR3. TCRdb used MiXCR to reprocess the reads, holding one entry per CDR3 protein. This sample has about 290,000 distinct CDR3 sequences; around three fifths occur once, and the top ten carry around 1.3%. All patients picked for sequencing had shown, by flow cytometry, an expansion of CD8+CD57+ cells. Patients, without exception, had severe acquired aplastic anemia. No therapy was given to patients before blood sampling. Germline assignment: CDR1 SNHLY and CDR2 FYNNEI. This CDR3 is 16 amino acids long. Sequences were obtained from sorted CD4+, CD8+, or CD8+CD57+ T cells (not recorded which) from PBMCs. The chain joins TRBV2 to TRBJ1-6; 8 nucleotides align to TRBD1. This receptor was identified in a human donor with aplastic anemia. The CDR3 DNA reads as TGTGCCAGCTCCTTGGGTCCATTACAGGGGGGTTCACCCCTCCATTTT. It is translated as CASSLGPLQGGSPLHF.